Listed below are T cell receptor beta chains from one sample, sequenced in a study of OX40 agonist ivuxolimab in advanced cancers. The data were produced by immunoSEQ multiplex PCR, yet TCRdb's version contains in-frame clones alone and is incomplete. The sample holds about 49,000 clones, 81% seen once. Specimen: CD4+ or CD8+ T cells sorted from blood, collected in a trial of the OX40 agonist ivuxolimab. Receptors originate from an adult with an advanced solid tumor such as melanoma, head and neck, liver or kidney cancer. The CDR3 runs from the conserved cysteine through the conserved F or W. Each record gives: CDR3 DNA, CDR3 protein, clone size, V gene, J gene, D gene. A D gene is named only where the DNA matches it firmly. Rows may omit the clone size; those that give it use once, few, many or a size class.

CDR3 DNA: TGTGCCCTCAGTGAGTCGAAAGACTTTACAGATACGCAGTATTTT
CDR3 protein: CALSESKDFTDTQYF
clone size: NA
V gene: TRBV10-3
J gene: TRBJ2-3
D gene: NA

CDR3 DNA: TGTGCCAGCAGTGATAGGGACAGTTTCTACGAGCAGTACTTC
CDR3 protein: CASSDRDSFYEQYF
clone size: NA
V gene: TRBV2
J gene: TRBJ2-7
D gene: TRBD1

CDR3 DNA: TGTGCCAGCACTCCGGGGGACAGGCTGGAAAGACTGTTTTTT
CDR3 protein: CASTPGDRLERLFF
clone size: NA
V gene: TRBV2
J gene: TRBJ1-4
D gene: TRBD1

CDR3 DNA: TGTGCCAGCAGTACCCTGGGGGTTTCAGCCGAGACCCAGTACTTC
CDR3 protein: CASSTLGVSAETQYF
clone size: NA
V gene: TRBV6-5
J gene: TRBJ2-5
D gene: NA

CDR3 DNA: TGTGCCAGCAGCTCGTCCGGGCTAGCGGGACCGATGAGCTCCTACAATGAGCAGTTCTTC
CDR3 protein: CASSSSGLAGPMSSYNEQFF
clone size: NA
V gene: TRBV28
J gene: TRBJ2-1
D gene: TRBD2

CDR3 DNA: TGTGCCAGCAGTTACCTAGCGGGAAGGAACTCCGGGGAGCTGTTTTTT
CDR3 protein: CASSYLAGRNSGELFF
clone size: NA
V gene: TRBV27
J gene: TRBJ2-2
D gene: TRBD2

CDR3 DNA: TGTGCCAGCAGTATAACAGGGGCTACCGGGGAGCTGTTTTTT
CDR3 protein: CASSITGATGELFF
clone size: NA
V gene: TRBV2
J gene: TRBJ2-2
D gene: TRBD1

CDR3 DNA: TGCGCCAGCAGCAGGAGACAGGGGGAAACTGAAGCTTTCTTT
CDR3 protein: CASSRRQGETEAFF
clone size: NA
V gene: TRBV5-1
J gene: TRBJ1-1
D gene: TRBD1

CDR3 DNA: TGTGCCATCCGGGACACCAAACAGACCTACGAGCAGTACTTC
CDR3 protein: CAIRDTKQTYEQYF
clone size: NA
V gene: TRBV6-5
J gene: TRBJ2-7
D gene: NA

CDR3 DNA: TGTGCCAGCAGCTTAGGGGGGGGCCAAGAGACCCAGTACTTC
CDR3 protein: CASSLGGGQETQYF
clone size: NA
V gene: TRBV7-9
J gene: TRBJ2-5
D gene: TRBD2

CDR3 DNA: TGTGCCAGCAGCTTAGATTCGACAACGAACACCGGGGAGCTGTTTTTT
CDR3 protein: CASSLDSTTNTGELFF
clone size: NA
V gene: TRBV13
J gene: TRBJ2-2
D gene: NA

CDR3 DNA: TGTGCCAGCAGCTTAGCCCTTCAGGCTAATGAAAAACTGTTTTTT
CDR3 protein: CASSLALQANEKLFF
clone size: NA
V gene: TRBV7-2
J gene: TRBJ1-4
D gene: NA

CDR3 DNA: TGTGCCAGCAGCGTAGAAGTAGGGGGGCCCACAGATACGCAGTATTTT
CDR3 protein: CASSVEVGGPTDTQYF
clone size: NA
V gene: TRBV9
J gene: TRBJ2-3
D gene: NA

CDR3 DNA: TGTGCCATCAGGGACCCCGGGACAGACGTTGGAGAGCAGTACTTC
CDR3 protein: CAIRDPGTDVGEQYF
clone size: many
V gene: TRBV10-3
J gene: TRBJ2-7
D gene: TRBD1

CDR3 DNA: TGCAGCGTTTCTGGGATCAACTATGGCTACACCTTC
CDR3 protein: CSVSGINYGYTF
clone size: NA
V gene: TRBV29-1
J gene: TRBJ1-2
D gene: NA

CDR3 DNA: TGTGCCAGCAGCCGGGACAGGGCTTTAACAGATACGCAGTATTTT
CDR3 protein: CASSRDRALTDTQYF
clone size: NA
V gene: TRBV5-6
J gene: TRBJ2-3
D gene: TRBD1

CDR3 DNA: TGCGCCAGCAGTCACGGCACAGGGGGCAAGTTGAGGTCTGAAGCTTTCTTT
CDR3 protein: CASSHGTGGKLRSEAFF
clone size: NA
V gene: TRBV23-1
J gene: TRBJ1-1
D gene: TRBD1

CDR3 DNA: TGTGCCAGCAGCCCCCGAGAGGGCGGAGGCGCTGGCTACACCTTC
CDR3 protein: CASSPREGGGAGYTF
clone size: NA
V gene: TRBV7-2
J gene: TRBJ1-2
D gene: NA

CDR3 DNA: TGTGCCAGCAGCTTAAGTCAAAACACCGGGGAGCTGTTTTTT
CDR3 protein: CASSLSQNTGELFF
clone size: NA
V gene: TRBV7-9
J gene: TRBJ2-2
D gene: NA

CDR3 DNA: TGTGCCAGCACCGGGACTAGTTACGAGCAGTACTTC
CDR3 protein: CASTGTSYEQYF
clone size: NA
V gene: TRBV28
J gene: TRBJ2-7
D gene: TRBD2

CDR3 DNA: TGTGCCAGCAGGGAGACGGGCTCCTACAATGAGCAGTTCTTC
CDR3 protein: CASRETGSYNEQFF
clone size: NA
V gene: TRBV25-1
J gene: TRBJ2-1
D gene: NA

CDR3 DNA: TGTGCCAGCAGTTACTCGGGGAGGTCACCCCTCCACTTT
CDR3 protein: CASSYSGRSPLHF
clone size: NA
V gene: TRBV6-6
J gene: TRBJ1-6
D gene: NA

CDR3 DNA: TGTGCCAGCAGTTACTATCCAGTGGGAAACACAGATACGCAGTATTTT
CDR3 protein: CASSYYPVGNTDTQYF
clone size: NA
V gene: TRBV6-5
J gene: TRBJ2-3
D gene: NA

CDR3 DNA: TGTGCCAGCAGTTTATATTCACAGGATGAGCAGTTCTTC
CDR3 protein: CASSLYSQDEQFF
clone size: NA
V gene: TRBV27
J gene: TRBJ2-1
D gene: NA

CDR3 DNA: TGTGCCAGCAGCACGGACAGGGGAGAGACCCAGTACTTC
CDR3 protein: CASSTDRGETQYF
clone size: few
V gene: TRBV5-6
J gene: TRBJ2-5
D gene: TRBD1

CDR3 DNA: TGCGCCAGCAGCCCAGCCGGGCGGCAGGACTACGAGCAGTACTTC
CDR3 protein: CASSPAGRQDYEQYF
clone size: NA
V gene: TRBV4-1
J gene: TRBJ2-7
D gene: NA

CDR3 DNA: TGTGCCAGCACCTTTACAGGGGGCCTCACCGGGGAGCTGTTTTTT
CDR3 protein: CASTFTGGLTGELFF
clone size: medium-sized
V gene: TRBV27
J gene: TRBJ2-2
D gene: TRBD1

CDR3 DNA: TGTGCCAGCAGCATCAGGGAAACCTACGAGCAGTACTTC
CDR3 protein: CASSIRETYEQYF
clone size: NA
V gene: TRBV7-2
J gene: TRBJ2-7
D gene: NA

CDR3 DNA: TGTGCCAGCAGCTATTACAGGGAGTTAACCGGGGAGCTGTTTTTT
CDR3 protein: CASSYYRELTGELFF
clone size: NA
V gene: TRBV11-2
J gene: TRBJ2-2
D gene: NA

CDR3 DNA: TGTGCCAGCAGATTGAACACTGAAGCTTTCTTT
CDR3 protein: CASRLNTEAFF
clone size: NA
V gene: TRBV28
J gene: TRBJ1-1
D gene: NA

CDR3 DNA: TGTGCCAGCAGTGACTCTTCGGTAGCGGGGGCTTACAATGAGCAGTTCTTC
CDR3 protein: CASSDSSVAGAYNEQFF
clone size: NA
V gene: TRBV6-4
J gene: TRBJ2-1
D gene: TRBD2

CDR3 DNA: TGTGCCAGCAGCTTGGGGCAAACGAACACTGAAGCTTTCTTT
CDR3 protein: CASSLGQTNTEAFF
clone size: NA
V gene: TRBV5-6
J gene: TRBJ1-1
D gene: NA

CDR3 DNA: TGTGCCTGGAGCGCCACAGGGGCCTACACTGAAGCTTTCTTT
CDR3 protein: CAWSATGAYTEAFF
clone size: NA
V gene: TRBV30
J gene: TRBJ1-1
D gene: TRBD1

CDR3 DNA: TGTGCCACCAGCGGTGGGGACTCATCCTACGAGCAGTACTTC
CDR3 protein: CATSGGDSSYEQYF
clone size: NA
V gene: TRBV15
J gene: TRBJ2-7
D gene: NA

CDR3 DNA: TGTGCCAGCAGTGACAATCAGGGGTACACCGGGGAGCTGTTTTTT
CDR3 protein: CASSDNQGYTGELFF
clone size: once
V gene: TRBV6-4
J gene: TRBJ2-2
D gene: NA

CDR3 DNA: TGTGCCAGCAGTTTTATTGGGACAGATACGCAGTATTTT
CDR3 protein: CASSFIGTDTQYF
clone size: NA
V gene: TRBV27
J gene: TRBJ2-3
D gene: NA

CDR3 DNA: TGCGCCAGCAGCCAAGACCCCGGGCCCTACAATGAGCAGTTCTTC
CDR3 protein: CASSQDPGPYNEQFF
clone size: NA
V gene: TRBV4-3
J gene: TRBJ2-1
D gene: NA

CDR3 DNA: TGCGCCAGCAGTGAAGTAATAGGACGCAATGAGCAGTTCTTC
CDR3 protein: CASSEVIGRNEQFF
clone size: once
V gene: TRBV10-1
J gene: TRBJ2-1
D gene: NA

CDR3 DNA: TGCGCCAGCAGCCCCGGGACAGGGGACCTAAATGAGCAGTTCTTC
CDR3 protein: CASSPGTGDLNEQFF
clone size: NA
V gene: TRBV4-1
J gene: TRBJ2-1
D gene: TRBD1

CDR3 DNA: TGTGCCAGCAGCCTCGGTGAAGCTTTCTTT
CDR3 protein: CASSLGEAFF
clone size: NA
V gene: TRBV2
J gene: TRBJ1-1
D gene: NA

CDR3 DNA: TGCAGCGTTGAAGGGGACAGGGCGAGTGTTAGAGAGACCCAGTACTTC
CDR3 protein: CSVEGDRASVRETQYF
clone size: few
V gene: TRBV29-1
J gene: TRBJ2-5
D gene: TRBD1

CDR3 DNA: TGTGCCTGGGACAGATCTAACTATGGCTACACCTTC
CDR3 protein: CAWDRSNYGYTF
clone size: NA
V gene: TRBV30
J gene: TRBJ1-2
D gene: NA

CDR3 DNA: TGTGCCAGCAGCCTTCGGGTTAACAATGAGCAGTTCTTC
CDR3 protein: CASSLRVNNEQFF
clone size: NA
V gene: TRBV6-5
J gene: TRBJ2-1
D gene: NA

CDR3 DNA: TGTGCCAGCAGTTCGAAGGGGATAGGGACAGATACGCAGTATTTT
CDR3 protein: CASSSKGIGTDTQYF
clone size: NA
V gene: TRBV6-6
J gene: TRBJ2-3
D gene: NA

CDR3 DNA: TGTGCCAGCAGCGTAGAAGGGGTTAGGGATGAGCAGTTCTTC
CDR3 protein: CASSVEGVRDEQFF
clone size: once
V gene: TRBV9
J gene: TRBJ2-1
D gene: NA

CDR3 DNA: TGTGCCAGCAGCCCCCTAGTAGATGGCACAGATACGCAGTATTTT
CDR3 protein: CASSPLVDGTDTQYF
clone size: NA
V gene: TRBV27
J gene: TRBJ2-3
D gene: NA

CDR3 DNA: TGCGCCAGCAGCACACAGGGACAGCCATCCGAGGGCTACACCTTC
CDR3 protein: CASSTQGQPSEGYTF
clone size: NA
V gene: TRBV5-1
J gene: TRBJ1-2
D gene: TRBD1

CDR3 DNA: TGTGCCAGCAGCCCCGAGGCTAGCGGCCAGGGAGATACGCAGTATTTT
CDR3 protein: CASSPEASGQGDTQYF
clone size: NA
V gene: TRBV28
J gene: TRBJ2-3
D gene: TRBD2

CDR3 DNA: TGCGCCAGCAGCCAAGATTGGGTGCCCGGGGAGCTGTTTTTT
CDR3 protein: CASSQDWVPGELFF
clone size: NA
V gene: TRBV4-1
J gene: TRBJ2-2
D gene: NA

CDR3 DNA: TGTGCCAGCAGCCCGCCTGGGGCAGGGTATATGGGCTACACCTTC
CDR3 protein: CASSPPGAGYMGYTF
clone size: NA
V gene: TRBV5-6
J gene: TRBJ1-2
D gene: NA